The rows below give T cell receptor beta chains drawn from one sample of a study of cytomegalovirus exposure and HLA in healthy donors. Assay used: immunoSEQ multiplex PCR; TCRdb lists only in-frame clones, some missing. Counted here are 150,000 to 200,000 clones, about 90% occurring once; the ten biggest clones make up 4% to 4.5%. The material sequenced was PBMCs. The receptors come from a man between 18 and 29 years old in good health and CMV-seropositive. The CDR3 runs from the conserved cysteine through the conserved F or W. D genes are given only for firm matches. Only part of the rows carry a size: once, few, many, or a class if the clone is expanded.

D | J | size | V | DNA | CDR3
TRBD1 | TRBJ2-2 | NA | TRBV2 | TGTGCCACCTCCGGGACAGCTTTAGCCGGGGAGCTGTTTTTT | CATSGTALAGELFF
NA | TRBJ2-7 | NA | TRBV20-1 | TGCAGTGCTACTGCCTACGAGCAGTACTTC | CSATAYEQYF
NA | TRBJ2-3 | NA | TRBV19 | TGTGCCAGTAGTCGAGGCGGTATGATGGCAGATACGCAGTATTTT | CASSRGGMMADTQYF
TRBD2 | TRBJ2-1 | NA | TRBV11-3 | TGTGCCAGCAGCTTAAAACAACTAGCGGGAGACTACAATGAGCAGTTCTTC | CASSLKQLAGDYNEQFF
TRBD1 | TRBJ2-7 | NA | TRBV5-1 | TGCGCCAGCAGCGTGACAGGGCGGGCGTACGAGCAGTACTTC | CASSVTGRAYEQYF
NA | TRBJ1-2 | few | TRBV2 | TGTGCCAGCAGTACACCGGACAGTCCCTATGGCTACACCTTC | CASSTPDSPYGYTF
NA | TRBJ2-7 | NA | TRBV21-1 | TGTGCCAGCAGCAAAGCGTTAAAAGGGGGCCAGGAGTACTTC | CASSKALKGGQEYF
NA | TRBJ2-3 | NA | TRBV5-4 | TGTGCCAGCAGCTTGGGGGCGCGGGGAGATACGCAGTATTTT | CASSLGARGDTQYF
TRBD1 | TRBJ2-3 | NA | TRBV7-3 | TGTGCCAGCAGCCCCCTTCCCGACAGGGCAGATACGCAGTATTTT | CASSPLPDRADTQYF
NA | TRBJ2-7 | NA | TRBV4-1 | TGCGCCAGCAGCCAAGAACAGGGCGAGCAGTACTTC | CASSQEQGEQYF
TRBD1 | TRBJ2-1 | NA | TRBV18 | TGTGCCAGCTCACCAGGACAGGATTCCTACAATGAGCAGTTCTTC | CASSPGQDSYNEQFF
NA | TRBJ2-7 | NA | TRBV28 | TGTGCCAGCAGTTCTATCATGGTTTACTACGAGCAGTACTTC | CASSSIMVYYEQYF
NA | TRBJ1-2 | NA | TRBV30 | TGTGCCTGGAGTGTCTTTCCTTATGGCTACACCTTC | CAWSVFPYGYTF
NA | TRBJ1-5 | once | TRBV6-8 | TGTGCCAGCAGTCCCAGGGAATATAGCAATCAGCCCCAGCATTTT | CASSPREYSNQPQHF
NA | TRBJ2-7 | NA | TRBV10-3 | TGTGCCATCAGTGAACGATTATCGGAAAGAGGCGAGCAGTACTTC | CAISERLSERGEQYF
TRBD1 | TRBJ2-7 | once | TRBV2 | TGTGCCAGCAGTAAAGACAGGGTTTCCTACGAGCAGTACTTC | CASSKDRVSYEQYF